A selection of T cell receptor beta chains follows, all from one sample in a study of T cell responses to AZD1222 COVID-19 vaccine. The repertoire was sequenced with immunoSEQ multiplex PCR; TCRdb's copy has only in-frame clones and lacks some. In the table there are about 85,000 clones, just over 85% of which are singletons. Sample: peripheral blood, taken on day 0 of AZD1222 vaccination. These TCRs come from an adult in good health. Both conserved end residues are part of each CDR3. The order of the fields is CDR3 length, V gene, J gene, clone size, D gene, CDR3 protein, CDR3 DNA. The D gene is left open where the match is weak. The size entry is marked missing in some rows and otherwise reads once, few, many or a size class.

13	TRBV6-5	TRBJ1-5	-	-	CASSYSFGQPQHF	TGTGCCAGCAGTTACTCCTTTGGTCAGCCCCAGCATTTT
15	TRBV5-1	TRBJ2-3	-	-	CASSLTSGVEDTQYF	TGCGCCAGCAGCCTAACTTCGGGAGTAGAAGATACGCAGTATTTT
16	TRBV5-4	TRBJ2-2	-	TRBD2	CASSLNLAGAVGELFF	TGTGCCAGCAGCTTGAACCTAGCGGGAGCGGTCGGGGAGCTGTTTTTT
13	TRBV19	TRBJ1-2	-	TRBD1	CASRDRGYYGYTF	TGTGCCAGCAGGGACAGGGGGTACTATGGCTACACCTTC
15	TRBV28	TRBJ1-4	-	-	CASSSYGGSGEKLFF	TGTGCCAGCAGTTCCTATGGGGGGAGTGGAGAAAAACTGTTTTTT
11	TRBV24-1	TRBJ1-6	-	-	CATVQGSPLHF	TGTGCCACCGTACAGGGATCACCCCTCCACTTT
14	TRBV4-1	TRBJ2-2	-	-	CASSPKGGTGELFF	TGCGCCAGCAGCCCAAAGGGGGGAACCGGGGAGCTGTTTTTT
20	TRBV7-2	TRBJ2-1	-	TRBD2	CASSLAGTSGSWAYYNEQFF	TGTGCCAGCAGCTTAGCCGGGACTAGCGGGAGCTGGGCTTACTACAATGAGCAGTTCTTC
18	TRBV6-6	TRBJ1-6	-	-	CASSLSPPHSSYNSPLHF	TGTGCCAGCAGTCTCTCCCCTCCACATAGCTCCTATAATTCACCCCTCCACTTT
13	TRBV18	TRBJ1-2	-	-	CASSPSIEYGYTF	TGTGCCAGCTCACCCTCTATTGAGTATGGCTACACCTTC
15	TRBV6-5	TRBJ2-5	-	-	CASSYSWQRKETQYF	TGTGCCAGCAGTTACTCGTGGCAGCGGAAAGAGACCCAGTACTTC
15	TRBV5-4	TRBJ1-1	-	TRBD1	CASSLDWDRNTEAFF	TGTGCCAGCAGCTTGGACTGGGACAGAAACACTGAAGCTTTCTTT
14	TRBV19	TRBJ2-5	-	TRBD1	CASSIQDRAETQYF	TGTGCCAGTAGTATCCAAGACAGGGCAGAGACCCAGTACTTC
14	TRBV10-2	TRBJ2-1	once	TRBD2	CASRLAGGVDEQFF	TGCGCCAGCAGACTAGCGGGAGGTGTGGATGAGCAGTTCTTC
15	TRBV19	TRBJ2-1	-	TRBD1	CASNTGQGPLYEQFF	TGTGCCAGTAACACAGGACAGGGCCCCCTTTATGAGCAGTTCTTC
12	TRBV7-3	TRBJ2-3	-	-	CASSLNRDTQYF	TGTGCCAGCAGCTTAAATCGGGATACGCAGTATTTT
13	TRBV27	TRBJ2-7	-	TRBD1	CASSPWTGYEQYF	TGTGCCAGCAGCCCTTGGACAGGGTACGAGCAGTACTTC
14	TRBV19	TRBJ1-2	-	-	CASSRDFGDYGYTF	TGTGCCAGTAGTAGGGACTTTGGGGACTATGGCTACACCTTC